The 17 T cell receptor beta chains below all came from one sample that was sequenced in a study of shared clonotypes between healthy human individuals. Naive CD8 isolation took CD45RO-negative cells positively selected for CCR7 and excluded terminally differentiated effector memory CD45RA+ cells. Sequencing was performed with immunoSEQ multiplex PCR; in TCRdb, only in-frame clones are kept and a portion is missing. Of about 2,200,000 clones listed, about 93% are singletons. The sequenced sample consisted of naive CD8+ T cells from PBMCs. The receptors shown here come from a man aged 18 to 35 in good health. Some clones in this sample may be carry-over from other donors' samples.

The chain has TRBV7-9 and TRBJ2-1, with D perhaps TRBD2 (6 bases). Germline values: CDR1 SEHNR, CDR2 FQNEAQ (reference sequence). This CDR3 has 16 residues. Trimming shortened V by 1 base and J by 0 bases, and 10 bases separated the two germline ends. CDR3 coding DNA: TGTGCCAGCAGCTTAGAGGCGGGGATCTCCTACAATGAGCAGTTCTTC. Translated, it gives CASSLEAGISYNEQFF.

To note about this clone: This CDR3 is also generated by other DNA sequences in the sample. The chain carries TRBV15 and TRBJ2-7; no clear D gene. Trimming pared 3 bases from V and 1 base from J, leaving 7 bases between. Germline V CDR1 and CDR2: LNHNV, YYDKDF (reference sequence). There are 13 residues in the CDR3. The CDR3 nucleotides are TGTGCCACCAGCAGGGACGTGTCCTACGAGCAGTACTTC. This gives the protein CATSRDVSYEQYF.

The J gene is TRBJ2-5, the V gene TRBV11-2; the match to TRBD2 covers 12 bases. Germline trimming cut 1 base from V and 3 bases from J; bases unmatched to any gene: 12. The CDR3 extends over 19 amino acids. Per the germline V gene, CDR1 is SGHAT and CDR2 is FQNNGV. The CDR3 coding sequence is TGTGCCAGCAGCTTAGGTCGGGGGGACCTAGCGGGAGGGGAAGAGACCCAGTACTTC. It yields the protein CASSLGRGDLAGGEETQYF.

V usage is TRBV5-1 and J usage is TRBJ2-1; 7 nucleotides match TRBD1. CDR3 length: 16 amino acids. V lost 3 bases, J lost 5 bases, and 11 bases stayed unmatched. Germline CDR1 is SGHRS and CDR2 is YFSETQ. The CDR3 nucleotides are TGCGCCAGCAGCTCCCTGGCAGGGGGTATGGACAATGAGCAGTTCTTC. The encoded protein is CASSSLAGGMDNEQFF.

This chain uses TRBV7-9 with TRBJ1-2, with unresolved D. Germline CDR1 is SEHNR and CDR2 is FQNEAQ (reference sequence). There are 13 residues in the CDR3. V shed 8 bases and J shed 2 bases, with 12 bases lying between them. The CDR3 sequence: CASGQDPNYGYTF. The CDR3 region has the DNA TGTGCCAGCGGGCAGGACCCAAACTATGGCTACACCTTC.

The CDR3 DNA is TGTGCCAGCAGTTTATCGAAGGGCTTGCTCTCCTACGAGCAGTACTTC. Its translation: CASSLSKGLLSYEQYF. This chain connects TRBV27 to TRBJ2-7; no firm D call. CDR3 length: 16 amino acids. Germline V gene lookup returns CDR1 MNHEY and CDR2 SMNVEV (reference sequence). The ends were cut back, 0 bases at V and 0 bases at J, with 12 bases in the middle.

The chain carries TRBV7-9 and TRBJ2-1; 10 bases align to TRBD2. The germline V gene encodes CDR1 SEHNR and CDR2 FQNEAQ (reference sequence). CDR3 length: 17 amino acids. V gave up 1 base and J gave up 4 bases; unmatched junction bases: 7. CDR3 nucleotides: TGTGCCAGCAGCTTAGGGGCTAGCGGGAGAGATTACAATGAGCAGTTCTTC. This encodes CASSLGASGRDYNEQFF.

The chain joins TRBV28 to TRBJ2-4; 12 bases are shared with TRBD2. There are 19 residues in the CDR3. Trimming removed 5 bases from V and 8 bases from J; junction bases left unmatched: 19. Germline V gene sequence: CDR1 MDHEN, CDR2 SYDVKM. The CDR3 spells CASSPGLAGYGDSWDIQYF. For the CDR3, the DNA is TGTGCCAGCAGTCCGGGACTAGCGGGTTATGGTGATAGCTGGGACATTCAGTACTTC.

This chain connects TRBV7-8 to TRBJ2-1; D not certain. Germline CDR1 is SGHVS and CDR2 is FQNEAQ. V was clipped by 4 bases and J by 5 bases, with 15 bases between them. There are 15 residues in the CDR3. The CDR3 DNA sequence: TGTGCCAGCAGCTCCTCTTGGTCCCGGAACAATGAGCAGTTCTTC. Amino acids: CASSSSWSRNNEQFF.

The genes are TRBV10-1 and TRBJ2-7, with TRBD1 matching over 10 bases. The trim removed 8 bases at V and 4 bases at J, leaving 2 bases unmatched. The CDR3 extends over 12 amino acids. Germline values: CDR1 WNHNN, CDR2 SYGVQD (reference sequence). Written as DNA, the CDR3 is TGCGCCAGCGGACAGGGGGGATACGAGCAGTACTTC. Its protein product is CASGQGGYEQYF.

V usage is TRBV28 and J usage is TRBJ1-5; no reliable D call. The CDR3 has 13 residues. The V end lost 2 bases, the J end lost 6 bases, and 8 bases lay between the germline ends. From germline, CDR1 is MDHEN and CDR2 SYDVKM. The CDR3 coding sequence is TGTGCCAGCAGTTTAGGGCTCCGTCAGCCCCAGCATTTT. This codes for CASSLGLRQPQHF.

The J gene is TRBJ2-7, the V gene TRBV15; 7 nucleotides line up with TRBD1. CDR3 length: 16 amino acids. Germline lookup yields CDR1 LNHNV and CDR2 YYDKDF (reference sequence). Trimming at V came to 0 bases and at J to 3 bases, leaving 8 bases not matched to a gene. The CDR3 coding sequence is TGTGCCACCAGCAGAGATTTAGGGGACAGTATCTACGAGCAGTACTTC. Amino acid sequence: CATSRDLGDSIYEQYF.

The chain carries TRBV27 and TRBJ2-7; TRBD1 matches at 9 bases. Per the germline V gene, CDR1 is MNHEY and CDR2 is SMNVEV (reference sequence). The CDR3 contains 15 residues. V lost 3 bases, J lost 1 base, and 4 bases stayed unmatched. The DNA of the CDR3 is TGTGCCAGCAGTTTCCGGACAGGGGAATCCTACGAGCAGTACTTC. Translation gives CASSFRTGESYEQYF.

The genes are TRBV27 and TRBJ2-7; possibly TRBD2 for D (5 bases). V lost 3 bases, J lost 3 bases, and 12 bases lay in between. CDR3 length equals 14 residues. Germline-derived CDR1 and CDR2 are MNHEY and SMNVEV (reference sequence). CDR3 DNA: TGTGCCAGCAGTTTGAGAGGGCCCATCTACGAGCAGTACTTC. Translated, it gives CASSLRGPIYEQYF.

CDR3 nucleotides: TGCGCCAGCAGCTTGGGACTAGAGCGGCTTTGGGGCACAGAGACCCAGTACTTC. As protein: CASSLGLERLWGTETQYF. The V and J genes are TRBV5-1 and TRBJ2-5; TRBD2 might be the D (6 bases). The CDR3 has 18 amino acids. The V and J ends lost 0 bases and 4 bases respectively, with 22 bases between them. Germline V gene data show CDR1 as SGHRS and CDR2 as YFSETQ.

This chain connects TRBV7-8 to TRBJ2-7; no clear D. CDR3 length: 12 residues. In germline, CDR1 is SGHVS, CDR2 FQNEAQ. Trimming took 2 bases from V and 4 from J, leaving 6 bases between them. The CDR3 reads CASSLIWYEQYF. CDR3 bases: TGTGCCAGCAGCTTAATCTGGTACGAGCAGTACTTC.

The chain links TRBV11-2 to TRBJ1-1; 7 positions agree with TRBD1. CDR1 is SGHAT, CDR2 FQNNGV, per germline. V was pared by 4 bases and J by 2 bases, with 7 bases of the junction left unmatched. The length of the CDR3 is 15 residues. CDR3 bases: TGTGCCAGCAGCTCCGGACAGGACATCAACACTGAAGCTTTCTTT. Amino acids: CASSSGQDINTEAFF.